This entry features one T cell receptor beta chain sequence. Its antigen is still unknown. CDR1 and CDR2 (germline): KGHSH, LQKENI. The CDR3 has 12 residues. The V end was cut by 1 base, the J end by 6 bases, with 4 bases between. The data belong to a study of T cells in localized non-small cell lung cancer. Findings and caveats of the study: Higher T cell density in the blood was associated with longer overall survival, whereas higher adjacent-lung clonality associated with shorter survival. Adjacent lung was found to contain a median around 58 of the top 100 tumor clones. Adjacent uninvolved lung tissue had the highest T cell clonality, exceeding tumor. Because sequencing included only one region (of the tumor), heterogeneity remains possible.

TCRdb's copy holds only in-frame clones and misses some; the assay was immunoSEQ multiplex PCR. The repertoire includes about 2,900 clones, roughly 23% of them detected once, and 8.6% sits in the top ten. The rearrangement joins TRBV18 to TRBJ2-1, with D uncertain. The source is a male donor aged 60 or over with stage III lung adenocarcinoma. The source material was lung tumor tissue, sampled before any cancer treatment. The chain's CDR3 is CASSPLPNEQFF. Here the CDR3 DNA reads TGTGCCAGCTCACCACTTCCCAATGAGCAGTTCTTC.